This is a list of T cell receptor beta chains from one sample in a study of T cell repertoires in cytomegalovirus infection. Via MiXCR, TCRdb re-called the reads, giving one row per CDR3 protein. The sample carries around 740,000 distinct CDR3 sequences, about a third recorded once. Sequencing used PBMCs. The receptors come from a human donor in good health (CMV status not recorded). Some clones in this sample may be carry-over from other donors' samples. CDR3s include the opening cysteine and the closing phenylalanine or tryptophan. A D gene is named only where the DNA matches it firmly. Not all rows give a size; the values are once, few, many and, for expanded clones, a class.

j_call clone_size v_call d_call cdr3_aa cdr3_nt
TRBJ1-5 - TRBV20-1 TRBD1 CSATLTGITNQPQHF TGCAGTGCGACCCTGACAGGGATTACCAATCAGCCCCAGCATTTT
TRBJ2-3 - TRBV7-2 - CVSSPGGRDTQYF TGTGTCAGCAGCCCAGGAGGTAGAGATACGCAGTATTTT
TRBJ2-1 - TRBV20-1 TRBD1 CSGVLGGAVYNEQFF TGCAGTGGGGTGCTAGGGGGCGCTGTATACAATGAGCAGTTCTTC
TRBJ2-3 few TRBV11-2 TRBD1 CASSVRDRGQGDTQYF TGTGCCAGCAGCGTCCGGGACAGGGGGCAAGGAGATACGCAGTATTTT
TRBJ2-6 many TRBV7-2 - CASSLSAITNVLTF TGTGCCAGCAGCTTATCGGCCATTACCAACGTCCTGACTTTC
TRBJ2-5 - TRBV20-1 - CSARDPWKGEVETQYF TGCAGTGCTAGAGATCCCTGGAAGGGAGAAGTTGAGACCCAGTACTTC
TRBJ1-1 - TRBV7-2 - CASSLGLLGEAFF TGTGCCAGCAGCTTGGGGCTGCTGGGTGAAGCTTTCTTT
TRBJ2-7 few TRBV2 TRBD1 CASSGVKAGTGFTYEQYF TGTGCCAGCAGTGGAGTTAAAGCGGGGACAGGGTTTACCTACGAGCAGTACTTC
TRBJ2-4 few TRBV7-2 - CASSLVSQQNIQYF TGTGCCAGCAGCTTAGTTAGTCAGCAAAACATTCAGTACTTC
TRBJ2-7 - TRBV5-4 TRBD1 CASRITGEYEQYF TGTGCCAGCAGAATAACAGGGGAATACGAGCAGTACTTC
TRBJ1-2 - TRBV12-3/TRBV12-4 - CASSLGGNLGGYTF TGTGCCAGCAGTTTAGGGGGCAATTTGGGTGGCTACACCTTC
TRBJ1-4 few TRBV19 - CASSTQSGVKNEKLFF TGTGCCAGTAGTACCCAGAGCGGGGTGAAGAATGAAAAACTGTTTTTT
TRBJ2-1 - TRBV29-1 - CSVQRLDEQFF TGCAGCGTACAACGTTTGGATGAGCAGTTCTTC
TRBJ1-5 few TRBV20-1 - CSARQGTNQPQHF TGCAGTGCTAGACAGGGGACCAATCAGCCCCAGCATTTT
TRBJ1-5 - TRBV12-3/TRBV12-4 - CASSLVRGHNQPQHF TGTGCCAGCAGTTTAGTGCGGGGGCACAATCAGCCCCAGCATTTT
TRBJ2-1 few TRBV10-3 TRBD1 CAISESAEGTGKYNEQFF TGTGCCATCAGTGAGTCGGCCGAGGGGACAGGGAAGTACAATGAGCAGTTCTTC
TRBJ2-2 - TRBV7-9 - CASSFLPLRGSGELFF TGTGCCAGCAGCTTTCTTCCCCTACGGGGATCCGGGGAGCTGTTTTTT
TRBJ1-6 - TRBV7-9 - CASSLGGTQPSRNSPLHF TGTGCCAGCAGCTTAGGAGGGACTCAACCGTCGCGGAATTCACCCCTCCACTTT
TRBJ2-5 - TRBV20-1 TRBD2 CSARVLAGETQYF TGCAGTGCTAGGGTCCTAGCGGGGGAGACCCAGTACTTC
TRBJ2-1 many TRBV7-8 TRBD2 CASSPHGGSSYNEQFF TGTGCCAGCAGCCCCCACGGCGGGAGCTCCTACAATGAGCAGTTCTTC
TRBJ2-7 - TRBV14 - CASSPVGRDLTYEQYF TGTGCCAGCAGCCCCGTTGGACGGGACTTAACCTACGAGCAGTACTTC
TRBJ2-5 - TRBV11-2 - CASSSRSGSGETQYF TGTGCCAGCAGCTCAAGATCCGGGAGCGGGGAGACCCAGTACTTC
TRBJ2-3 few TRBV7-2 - CASSLSPAGF TGTGCCAGCAGCTTATCTCCAGCAGGTTTT
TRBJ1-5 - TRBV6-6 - CASSYSSGNNQPQHF TGTGCCAGCAGTTACTCGTCCGGGAACAATCAGCCCCAGCATTTT
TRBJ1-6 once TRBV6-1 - CASTESRALHF TGTGCCAGCACCGAAAGTAGGGCCCTCCACTTT
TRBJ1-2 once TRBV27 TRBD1 CASRTGGLYYGYTF TGTGCCAGCCGGACAGGGGGCCTCTACTATGGCTACACCTTC
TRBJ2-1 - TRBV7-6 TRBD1 CASSSTIDRVGYHEQFF TGTGCCAGCAGCTCAACCATCGACAGGGTCGGCTACCATGAGCAGTTCTTC
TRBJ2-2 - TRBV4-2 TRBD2 CASIQDASGSAVEELFF TGTGCCAGCATCCAAGACGCTAGCGGGAGCGCAGTCGAGGAGCTGTTTTTT
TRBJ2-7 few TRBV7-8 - CASSLERSGTYEQYF TGTGCCAGCAGCTTAGAACGGTCAGGGACCTACGAGCAGTACTTC
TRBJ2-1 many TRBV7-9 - CASSDDHNEQFF TGTGCCAGCAGCGATGACCACAATGAGCAGTTCTTC
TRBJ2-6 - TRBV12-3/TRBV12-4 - CASSYERAGSGANVLTF TGTGCCAGCAGTTATGAGAGGGCCGGCTCTGGGGCCAACGTCCTGACTTTC
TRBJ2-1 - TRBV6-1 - CASRRQGRASGGHSYNEQFF TGTGCCAGCAGACGCCAGGGGAGGGCTAGCGGAGGCCACTCCTACAATGAGCAGTTCTTC
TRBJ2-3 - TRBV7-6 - CASSLKGAGTDTQYF TGTGCCAGCAGCTTAAAAGGGGCTGGCACAGATACGCAGTATTTT
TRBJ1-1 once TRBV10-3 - CAISENPRSQAFF TGTGCCATCAGTGAAAACCCCCGGTCTCAAGCTTTCTTT
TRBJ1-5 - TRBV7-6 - CASSLGQGPDQPQHF TGTGCCAGCAGCTTGGGGCAGGGGCCGGATCAGCCCCAGCATTTT
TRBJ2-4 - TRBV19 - CASSAGSSLAKNIQYF TGTGCCAGTAGTGCCGGATCTTCCCTAGCCAAAAACATTCAGTACTTC
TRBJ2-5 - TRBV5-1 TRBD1 CASRPGQRIQETQYF TGCGCCAGCAGACCGGGACAGCGGATCCAAGAGACCCAGTACTTC
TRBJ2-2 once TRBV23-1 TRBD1 CASQSRDRGSPGELFF TGCGCCAGCCAGTCGCGGGACAGGGGGAGCCCCGGGGAGCTGTTTTTT
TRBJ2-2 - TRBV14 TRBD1 CASSQDLLGQAYTGELFF TGTGCCAGCAGCCAAGATCTTCTAGGACAGGCTTACACCGGGGAGCTGTTTTTT
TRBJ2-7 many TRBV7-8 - CASSQPGLGGHEQYF TGTGCCAGCAGCCAACCCGGACTCGGAGGCCACGAGCAGTACTTC
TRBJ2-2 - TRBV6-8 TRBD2 CASSGGALVGELFF TGTGCCAGCAGCGGGGGGGCCCTTGTCGGGGAGCTGTTTTTT
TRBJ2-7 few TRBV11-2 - CASSLAPTFGSSYEQYF TGTGCCAGCAGCTTAGCCCCAACATTCGGAAGCTCCTACGAGCAGTACTTC
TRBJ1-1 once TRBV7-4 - CASSLYSAVEAFF TGTGCCAGCAGCCTCTACTCAGCGGTTGAAGCTTTCTTT
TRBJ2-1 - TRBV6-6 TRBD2 CASSYRGTSGGFEQFF TGTGCCAGCAGTTACCGGGGGACTAGCGGGGGCTTTGAGCAGTTCTTC
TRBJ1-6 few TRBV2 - CASRERPSSRVTNSPLHF TGTGCCAGCAGGGAACGACCGTCCTCCAGGGTCACCAATTCACCCCTCCACTTT
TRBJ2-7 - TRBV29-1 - CSVKGSEGYEQYF TGCAGCGTTAAAGGGTCGGAGGGCTACGAGCAGTACTTC
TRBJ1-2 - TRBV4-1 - CASSQDLGPTDPLSQNYGYTF TGCGCCAGCAGCCAAGATCTGGGTCCCACTGATCCACTCTCCCAAAACTATGGCTACACCTTC
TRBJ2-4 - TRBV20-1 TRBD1 CSASPTPRDRGRWDIQYF TGCAGTGCTAGTCCCACCCCCCGGGACAGGGGCAGGTGGGACATTCAGTACTTC
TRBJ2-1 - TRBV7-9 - CASSLRGAFTYNEQFF TGTGCCAGCAGTCTAAGGGGGGCCTTTACCTACAATGAGCAGTTCTTC
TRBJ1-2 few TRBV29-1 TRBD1 CSVDVSGTGVGYTF TGCAGCGTTGATGTGTCCGGGACAGGGGTCGGCTACACCTTC
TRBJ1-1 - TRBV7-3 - CASSPMGQNTEAFF TGTGCCAGCAGCCCGATGGGGCAGAACACTGAAGCTTTCTTT
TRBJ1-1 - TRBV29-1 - CSVVLHSPNTEAFF TGCAGCGTTGTGTTGCACAGCCCGAACACTGAAGCTTTCTTT
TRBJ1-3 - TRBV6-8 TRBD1 CASSSFWGQGSGNTIYF TGTGCCAGCAGTTCCTTCTGGGGACAGGGCTCTGGAAACACCATATATTTT
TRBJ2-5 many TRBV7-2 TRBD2 CASSLGLAGQETQYF TGTGCCAGCAGTCTAGGACTAGCCGGACAAGAGACCCAGTACTTC